What follows describes a single TCR beta chain. Original processing notes: Counts of nucleated cells, estimated from reference gene primer amplification, were obtained. Profiled with immunoSEQ multiplex PCR; TCRdb holds only in-frame clones, not every one. The V and J calls and clone size are taken from that table; D and trimming were inferred from the DNA. The table includes around 300,000 clones, more than 70% detected once. This record comes from a study of blood T cell repertoires in COVID-19. There are 14 residues in the CDR3. Germline CDR1 is SGHAT and CDR2 is FQNNGV. V dropped 1 base and J dropped 0 bases, with 7 bases sitting between them.

Material for sequencing was peripheral blood. The clonotype was recovered from a man aged 25-45 years with active or convalescent COVID-19. J is TRBJ2-7 and V is TRBV11-2; tentative D call: TRBD2 (5 bases). The CDR3 is CASSLVGSSYEQYF. Here the CDR3 DNA reads TGTGCCAGCAGCTTAGTGGGGAGCTCCTACGAGCAGTACTTC. The complete variable domain, with remaining parts taken from reference TRBV11-2 and TRBJ2-7, reads EAGVAQSPRYKIIEKRQSVAFWCNPISGHATLYWYQQILGQGPKLLIQFQNNGVVDDSQLPKDRFSAERLKGVDSTLKIQPAKLEDSAVYLCASSLVGSSYEQYFGPGTRLTVT.